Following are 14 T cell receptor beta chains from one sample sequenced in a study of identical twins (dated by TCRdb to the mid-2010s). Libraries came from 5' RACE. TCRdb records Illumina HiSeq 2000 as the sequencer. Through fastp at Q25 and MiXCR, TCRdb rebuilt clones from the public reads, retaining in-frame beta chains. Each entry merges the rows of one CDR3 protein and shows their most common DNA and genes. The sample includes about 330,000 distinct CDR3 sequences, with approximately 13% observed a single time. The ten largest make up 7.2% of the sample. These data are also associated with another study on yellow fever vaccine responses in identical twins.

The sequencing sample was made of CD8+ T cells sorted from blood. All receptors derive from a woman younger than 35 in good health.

CDR3 coding DNA: TGTGCCAGCAGTGGTGTGGGATTTTATGAGCAGTTCTTC. Translation: CASSGVGFYEQFF. This chain links TRBV2 with TRBJ2-1; D remains ambiguous. The germline V gene has CDR1 SNHLY and CDR2 FYNNEI. This CDR3 is 13 amino acids long. V shed 4 bases and J shed 8 bases, with 12 bases lying between them.

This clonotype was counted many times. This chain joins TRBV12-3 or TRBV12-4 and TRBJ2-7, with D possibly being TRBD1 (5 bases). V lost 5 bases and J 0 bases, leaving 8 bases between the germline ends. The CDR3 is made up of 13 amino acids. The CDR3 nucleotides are TGTGCCAGCAGTCACGACAGCTCCTACGAGCAGTACTTC. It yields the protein CASSHDSSYEQYF.

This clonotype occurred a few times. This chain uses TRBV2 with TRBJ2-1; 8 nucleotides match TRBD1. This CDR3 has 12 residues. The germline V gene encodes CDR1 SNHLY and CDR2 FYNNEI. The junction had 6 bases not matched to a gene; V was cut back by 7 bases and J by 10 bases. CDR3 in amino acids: CASTTTGAEQFF. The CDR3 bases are TGTGCCAGCACTACGACAGGGGCGGAGCAGTTCTTC.

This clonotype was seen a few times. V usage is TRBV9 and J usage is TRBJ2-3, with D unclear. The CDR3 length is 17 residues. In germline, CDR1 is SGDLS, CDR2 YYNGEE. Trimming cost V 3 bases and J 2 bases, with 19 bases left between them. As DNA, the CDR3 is TGTGCCAGCAGCGCCTATGTCGGACGGGCACTCACAGATACGCAGTATTTT. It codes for CASSAYVGRALTDTQYF.

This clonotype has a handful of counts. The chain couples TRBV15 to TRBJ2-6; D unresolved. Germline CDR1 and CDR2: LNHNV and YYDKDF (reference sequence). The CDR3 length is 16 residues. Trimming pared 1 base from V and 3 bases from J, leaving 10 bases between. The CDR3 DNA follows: TGTGCCACCAGCAGAGGAAGCCCTCTTGGGGCCAACGTCCTGACTTTC. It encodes CATSRGSPLGANVLTF.

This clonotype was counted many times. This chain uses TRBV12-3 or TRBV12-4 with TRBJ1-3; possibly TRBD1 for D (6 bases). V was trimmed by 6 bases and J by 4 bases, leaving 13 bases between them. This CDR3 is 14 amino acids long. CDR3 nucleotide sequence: TGTGCCAGCAGAAGGACAGAAACAGGAAACACCATATATTTT. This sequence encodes CASRRTETGNTIYF.

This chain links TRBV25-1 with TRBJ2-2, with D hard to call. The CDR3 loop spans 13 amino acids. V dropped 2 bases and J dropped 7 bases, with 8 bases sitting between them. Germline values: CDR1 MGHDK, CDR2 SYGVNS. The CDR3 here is CASSEPLSGELFF. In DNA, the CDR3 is TGTGCCAGCAGTGAACCTCTAAGCGGGGAGCTGTTTTTT.

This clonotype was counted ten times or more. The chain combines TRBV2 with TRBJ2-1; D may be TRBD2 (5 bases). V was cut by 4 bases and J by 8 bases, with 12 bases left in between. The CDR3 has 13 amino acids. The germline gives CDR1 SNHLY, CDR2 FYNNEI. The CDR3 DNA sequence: TGTGCCAGCAGTGGTGGGAGCGACGATGAGCAGTTCTTC. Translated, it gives CASSGGSDDEQFF.

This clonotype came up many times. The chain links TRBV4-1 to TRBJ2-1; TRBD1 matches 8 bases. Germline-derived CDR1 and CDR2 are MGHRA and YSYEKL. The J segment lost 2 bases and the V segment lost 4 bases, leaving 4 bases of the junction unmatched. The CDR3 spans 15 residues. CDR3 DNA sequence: TGCGCCAGCAGCCCGGACAGGGAAACCTACAATGAGCAGTTCTTC. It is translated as CASSPDRETYNEQFF.

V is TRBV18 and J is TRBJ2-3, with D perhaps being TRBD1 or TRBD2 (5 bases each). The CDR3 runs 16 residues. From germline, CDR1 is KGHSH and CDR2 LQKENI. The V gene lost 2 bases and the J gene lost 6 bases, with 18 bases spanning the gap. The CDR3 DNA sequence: TGTGCCAGCTCACCATGGGACGCTTCCTTCCCCGATACGCAGTATTTT. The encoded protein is CASSPWDASFPDTQYF.

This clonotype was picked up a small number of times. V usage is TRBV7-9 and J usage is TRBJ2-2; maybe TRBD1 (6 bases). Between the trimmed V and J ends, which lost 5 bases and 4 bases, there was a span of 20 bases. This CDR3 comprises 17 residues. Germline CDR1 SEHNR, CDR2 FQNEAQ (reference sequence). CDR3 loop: CASSLSPGHGGTGELFF. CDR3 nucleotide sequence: TGTGCCAGCAGCCTTTCTCCGGGACATGGAGGCACCGGGGAGCTGTTTTTT.

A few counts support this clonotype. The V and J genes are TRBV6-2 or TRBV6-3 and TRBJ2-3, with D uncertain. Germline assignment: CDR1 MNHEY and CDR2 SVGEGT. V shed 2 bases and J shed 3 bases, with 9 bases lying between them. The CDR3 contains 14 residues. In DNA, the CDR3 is TGTGCCAGCAGTTACGGGGTCGGAACAGATACGCAGTATTTT. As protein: CASSYGVGTDTQYF.

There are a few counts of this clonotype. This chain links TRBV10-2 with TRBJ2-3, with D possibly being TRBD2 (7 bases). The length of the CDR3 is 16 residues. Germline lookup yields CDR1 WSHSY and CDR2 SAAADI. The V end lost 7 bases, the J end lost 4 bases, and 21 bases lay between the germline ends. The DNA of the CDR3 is TGCGCCAGCACCGAGGGGGACGGGGGGCGGGCAGATACGCAGTATTTT. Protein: CASTEGDGGRADTQYF.

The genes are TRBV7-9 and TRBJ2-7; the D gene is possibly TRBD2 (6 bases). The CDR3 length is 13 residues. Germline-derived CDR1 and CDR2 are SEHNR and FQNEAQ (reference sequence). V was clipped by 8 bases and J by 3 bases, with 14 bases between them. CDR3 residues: CASGGPGDYEQYF. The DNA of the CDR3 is TGTGCCAGCGGAGGCCCGGGGGACTACGAGCAGTACTTC.